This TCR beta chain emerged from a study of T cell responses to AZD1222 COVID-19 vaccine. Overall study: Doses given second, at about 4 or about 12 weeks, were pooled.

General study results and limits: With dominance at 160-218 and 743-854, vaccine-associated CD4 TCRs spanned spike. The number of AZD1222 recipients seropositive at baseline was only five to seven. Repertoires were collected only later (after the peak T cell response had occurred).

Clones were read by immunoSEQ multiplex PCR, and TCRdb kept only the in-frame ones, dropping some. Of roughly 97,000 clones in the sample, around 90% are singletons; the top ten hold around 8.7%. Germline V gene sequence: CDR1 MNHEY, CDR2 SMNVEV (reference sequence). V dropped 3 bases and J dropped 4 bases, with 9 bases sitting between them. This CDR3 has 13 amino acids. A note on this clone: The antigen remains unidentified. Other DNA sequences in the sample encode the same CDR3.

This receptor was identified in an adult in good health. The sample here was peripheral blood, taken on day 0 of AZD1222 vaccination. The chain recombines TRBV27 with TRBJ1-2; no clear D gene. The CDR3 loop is CASSLGGLYGYTF. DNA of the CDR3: TGTGCCAGCAGTTTGGGCGGGCTCTATGGCTACACCTTC.